This T cell receptor beta chain was found in a study of blood T cells in healthy people across ages. Study findings and constraints: Estimated diversity that came from one million T cells was considered an underestimate.

In the case of this clonotype: Its antigen is unidentified.

In terms of origin and age, donors were healthy Caucasian individuals from Russia aged roughly 6 to 100. Every sample yielded at least 6.5 million isolated PBMCs. Total RNA extraction produced at least 5.5 micrograms (per sample) for the study. Alongside a J-beta primer mix, a sample-barcoded 5' primer served in a second PCR lasting about 7 to 12 cycles. TCRdb re-analysed the 5' RACE reads in MiXCR, keeping a single row per CDR3 protein. Of some 1.1 million distinct CDR3 sequences in the sample, approximately 38% were seen once. V gave up 5 bases and J gave up 6 bases; unmatched junction bases: 13. The CDR3 runs 16 residues.

This sequence was found in a man between 18 and 35 years old in good health. The V call is TRBV12-3 or TRBV12-4, the J call TRBJ1-2, with 9 bases fitting TRBD1. Sequencing was carried out using blood. CDR3: CASSLFTGTGNNGYTF. DNA for the CDR3: TGTGCCAGCAGTCTTTTTACCGGGACAGGGAACAATGGCTACACCTTC.